Below, 10 T cell receptor beta chains from the same sample are listed, as sequenced in a study of blood T cell repertoires in COVID-19. This table comes from immunoSEQ multiplex PCR, and its TCRdb copy is limited to in-frame clones, with some not included. The sample lists 430,000 or so clones, about 90% occurring once. Sequencing was performed on peripheral blood. The receptors originated from a man aged 18 to 29 with COVID-19, enrolled during active disease.

The V call is TRBV7-9, the J call TRBJ2-5; 7 nucleotides match TRBD1. This CDR3 comprises 14 residues. J gave up 10 bases and V 2 bases, and 10 bases lay outside the gene matches. Germline CDR1 SEHNR, CDR2 FQNEAQ (reference sequence). CDR3 sequence reads: CASSLSVTGSSQYF. The CDR3 DNA reads TGTGCCAGCAGCTTAAGTGTGACAGGGTCAAGCCAGTACTTC.

This chain uses TRBV6-4 with TRBJ2-3, with D hard to call. Trimming removed 2 bases from V and 8 bases from J, with 5 bases in between. The CDR3 extends over 11 amino acids. Germline CDR1 MRHNA, CDR2 SNTAGT. CDR3 sequence (DNA): TGTGCCAGCAGTGACGAAGCTACGCAGTATTTT. The encoded protein is CASSDEATQYF.

The chain combines TRBV28 with TRBJ1-1; tentatively, D is TRBD1 (5 bases). CDR3 length: 16 amino acids. V was trimmed by 5 bases and J by 5 bases, leaving 21 bases between them. Germline CDR1 and CDR2: MDHEN and SYDVKM. CDR3 in amino acids: CASSPRRGVVGTEAFF. As DNA, the CDR3 is TGTGCCAGCAGTCCCCGCCGGGGGGTAGTCGGGACTGAAGCTTTCTTT. The full variable domain, with the rest looked up from reference TRBV28 and TRBJ1-1, is DVKVTQSSRYLVKRTGEKVFLECVQDMDHENMFWYRQDPGLGLRLIYFSYDVKMKEKGDIPEGYSVSREKKERFSLILESASTNQTSMYLCASSPRRGVVGTEAFFGQGTRLTVV.

The chain combines TRBV10-2 with TRBJ2-5; 13 bases agree with TRBD2. V lost 4 bases and J lost 4; bases outside the gene matches: 0. The germline V gene encodes CDR1 WSHSY and CDR2 SAAADI. The CDR3 consists of 14 residues. CDR3 residues: CASSGLAGGETQYF. In DNA form, the CDR3 reads TGCGCCAGCAGTGGACTAGCGGGGGGAGAGACCCAGTACTTC.

This chain connects TRBV13 to TRBJ2-7, with D possibly matching TRBD2 (5 bases). Germline-derived CDR1 and CDR2 are PRHDT and FYEKMQ (reference sequence). CDR3 size: 16 residues. Trimming removed 2 bases from V and 0 bases from J, with 14 bases in between. Here the CDR3 DNA reads TGTGCCAGCAGCTTAAGGGTGAGGGCCAGCTCCTACGAGCAGTACTTC. It is translated as CASSLRVRASSYEQYF.

The chain carries TRBV6-5 and TRBJ2-2; 11 nucleotides agree with TRBD2. Looked up from germline, CDR1 is MNHEY and CDR2 is SVGAGI. CDR3 length: 15 residues. V lost 6 bases, J lost 5 bases, and 5 bases stayed unmatched. The CDR3 DNA follows: TGTGCCAGCAGACCCACTAGCGGGAGTACCGGGGAGCTGTTTTTT. Protein: CASRPTSGSTGELFF.

The rearrangement links TRBV7-9 to TRBJ1-3, with 7 bases fitting TRBD1. The length of the CDR3 is 16 residues. CDR1 is SEHNR, CDR2 FQNEAQ, per germline (reference sequence). Trimming removed 4 bases from V and 11 bases from J; junction bases left unmatched: 17. CDR3 sequence: CASSSLNRGQGEAIYF. In DNA form, the CDR3 reads TGTGCCAGCAGCTCCCTGAACAGGGGCCAGGGCGAGGCCATATATTTT.

The rearrangement links TRBV3-1 (or the pseudogene TRBV3-2) to TRBJ2-2; tentative D call: TRBD2 (6 bases). The CDR3 covers 20 residues. V shed 0 bases and J shed 15 bases, with 35 bases lying between them. The V gene's germline CDR1 is LGHDT and CDR2 YNNKEL (reference sequence). CDR3 in amino acids: CASSQDRLLGGARIPRMVFF. The CDR3 region has the DNA TGTGCCAGCAGCCAAGACCGACTCCTTGGAGGGGCCCGAATCCCAAGGATGGTGTTTTTT.

The rearrangement links TRBV6-5 to TRBJ1-2, with D possibly matching TRBD1 (5 bases). The ends were cut back, 6 bases at V and 2 bases at J, with 16 bases in the middle. From germline, CDR1 is MNHEY and CDR2 SVGAGI. This CDR3 contains 15 residues. CDR3 sequence reads: CASRNQRGTNYGYTF. The CDR3 bases are TGTGCCAGCAGGAATCAAAGGGGCACAAACTATGGCTACACCTTC.

The chain recombines TRBV9 with TRBJ1-4; 8 bases match TRBD1. The junction had 17 bases not matched to a gene; V was cut back by 4 bases and J by 6 bases. From germline, CDR1 is SGDLS and CDR2 YYNGEE. This CDR3 has 18 amino acids. The CDR3 DNA reads TGTGCCAGCAGCAGTCCCGGGACAGGTTTCGCCCGCGATGAAAAACTGTTTTTT. This encodes CASSSPGTGFARDEKLFF.